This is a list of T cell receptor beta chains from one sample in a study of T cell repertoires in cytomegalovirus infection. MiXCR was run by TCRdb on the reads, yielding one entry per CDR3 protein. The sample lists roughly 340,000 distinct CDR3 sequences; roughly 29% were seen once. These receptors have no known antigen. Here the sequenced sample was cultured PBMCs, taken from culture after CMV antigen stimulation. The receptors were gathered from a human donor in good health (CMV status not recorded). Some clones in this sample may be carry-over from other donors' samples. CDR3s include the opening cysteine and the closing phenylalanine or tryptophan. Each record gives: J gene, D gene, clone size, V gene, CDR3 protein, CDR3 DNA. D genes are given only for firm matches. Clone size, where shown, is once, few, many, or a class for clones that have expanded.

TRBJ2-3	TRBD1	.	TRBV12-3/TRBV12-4	CASSLTGGISTDTQYF	TGTGCCAGCAGTTTGACAGGGGGTATTAGCACAGATACGCAGTATTTT
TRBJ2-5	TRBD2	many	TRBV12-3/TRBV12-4	CASSLGGSQETQYF	TGTGCCAGCAGCTTGGGGGGGAGTCAAGAGACCCAGTACTTC
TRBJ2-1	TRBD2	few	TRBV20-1	CSTSEDLNEQFF	TGCAGTACTAGCGAGGACCTCAATGAGCAGTTCTTC
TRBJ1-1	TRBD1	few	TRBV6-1	CASSDTGGATEAFF	TGTGCCAGCAGTGACACAGGGGGGGCCACTGAAGCTTTCTTT
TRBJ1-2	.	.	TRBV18	CASSPEENYGYTF	TGTGCCAGCTCACCGGAGGAGAACTATGGCTACACCTTC
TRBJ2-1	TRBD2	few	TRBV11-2	CASSLAQGLAGTGQFF	TGTGCCAGCAGCTTAGCCCAGGGACTAGCGGGTACAGGGCAGTTCTTC
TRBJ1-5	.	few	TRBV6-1	CASSEAVGNQPQHF	TGTGCCAGCAGTGAAGCGGTGGGCAATCAGCCCCAGCATTTT
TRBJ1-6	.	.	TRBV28	CASSRGGLSSYNSPLHF	TGTGCCAGCAGTCGCGGGGGGCTGAGCTCCTATAATTCACCCCTCCACTTT
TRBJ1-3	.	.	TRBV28	CASSLAARDTIYF	TGTGCCAGCAGTTTAGCAGCCCGTGACACCATATATTTT
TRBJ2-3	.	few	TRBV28	CASSLFPPGEGAESTDTQYF	TGTGCCAGCAGTTTATTCCCCCCGGGGGAGGGGGCGGAAAGCACAGATACGCAGTATTTT
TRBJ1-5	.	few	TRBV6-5	CASSRTGYQPQHF	TGTGCCAGCAGTCGGACTGGTTATCAGCCCCAGCATTTT
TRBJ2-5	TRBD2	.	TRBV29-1	CSVHRAGGETQYF	TGCAGCGTTCACCGCGCGGGGGGAGAGACCCAGTACTTC
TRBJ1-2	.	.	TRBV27	CASSLLGAYGYTF	TGTGCCAGCAGCCTACTGGGCGCTTATGGCTACACCTTC
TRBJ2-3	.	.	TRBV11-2	CASSSYARDTQYF	TGTGCCAGCAGCTCCTACGCGCGGGATACGCAGTATTTT
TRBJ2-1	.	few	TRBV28	CASLMRTESYNEQFF	TGTGCCAGCCTAATGAGGACAGAGTCTTACAATGAGCAGTTCTTC
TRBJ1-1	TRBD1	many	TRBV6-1	CASSAKQGRTFNTEAFF	TGTGCCAGCAGCGCCAAACAGGGGCGGACTTTCAACACTGAAGCTTTCTTT
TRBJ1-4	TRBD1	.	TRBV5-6	CASSFGQGIPNEKLFF	TGTGCCAGCAGCTTTGGACAGGGGATCCCTAATGAAAAACTGTTTTTT
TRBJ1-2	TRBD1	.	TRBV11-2	CASSFQKTGFGYTF	TGTGCCAGCAGCTTTCAAAAGACAGGGTTTGGCTACACCTTC
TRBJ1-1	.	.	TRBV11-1	CASIPARGRNTEAFF	TGTGCCAGCATTCCTGCCCGGGGAAGGAACACTGAAGCTTTCTTT
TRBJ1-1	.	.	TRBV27	CASSFPWGKSTEAFF	TGTGCCAGCAGTTTCCCATGGGGGAAGAGCACTGAAGCTTTCTTT
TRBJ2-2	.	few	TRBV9	CASSVAVNTGELFF	TGTGCCAGCAGCGTAGCAGTGAACACCGGGGAGCTGTTTTTT
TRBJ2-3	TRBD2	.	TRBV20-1	CSAQGRREGDTQYF	TGCAGTGCCCAAGGGCGGCGGGAGGGGGATACGCAGTATTTT
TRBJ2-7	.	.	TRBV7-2	CASRGGSSYEQYF	TGTGCCAGTCGGGGAGGAAGCTCCTACGAGCAGTACTTC
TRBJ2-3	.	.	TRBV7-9	CASSFADRDTQYF	TGTGCCAGCAGCTTCGCCGACAGGGATACGCAGTATTTT
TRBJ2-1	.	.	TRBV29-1	CSAIPGEQFF	TGCAGCGCTATACCGGGTGAGCAGTTCTTC
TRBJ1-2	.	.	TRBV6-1	CASSEQETVPLYGYTF	TGTGCCAGCAGTGAACAAGAGACAGTCCCCCTCTATGGCTACACCTTC
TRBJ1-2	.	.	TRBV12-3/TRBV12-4	CASSQQGSGPYYGYTF	TGTGCCAGCAGCCAACAGGGTTCGGGCCCCTACTATGGCTACACCTTC
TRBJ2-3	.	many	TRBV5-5	CASSWYADGDTQYF	TGTGCCAGCAGCTGGTATGCGGACGGGGATACGCAGTATTTT
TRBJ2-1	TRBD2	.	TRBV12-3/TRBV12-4	CASSQTSGGNEQFF	TGTGCCAGCAGTCAGACTAGCGGGGGGAATGAGCAGTTCTTC
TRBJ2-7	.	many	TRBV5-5	CASSLDQQQPKVEQYF	TGTGCCAGCAGCTTGGATCAGCAACAACCCAAGGTGGAACAGTACTTC
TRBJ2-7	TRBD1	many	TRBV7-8	CASSLNRGHYEQYF	TGTGCCAGCAGCTTAAACAGGGGACACTACGAGCAGTACTTC
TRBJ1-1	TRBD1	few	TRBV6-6	CASSATGGGPSAEAFF	TGTGCCAGCAGTGCCACAGGGGGAGGGCCCTCCGCTGAAGCTTTCTTT
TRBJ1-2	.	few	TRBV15	CATSRRHPPGYGYTF	TGTGCCACCAGCAGAAGACACCCACCGGGCTATGGCTACACCTTC
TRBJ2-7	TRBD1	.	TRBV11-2	CASSLVPLDRTSSYEQYF	TGTGCCAGCAGCTTAGTCCCCTTGGACAGGACCAGCTCCTACGAGCAGTACTTC
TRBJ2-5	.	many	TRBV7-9	CASSLLIGRNQETQYF	TGTGCCAGCAGCCTTCTCATTGGACGGAATCAAGAGACCCAGTACTTC
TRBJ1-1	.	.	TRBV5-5	CASSFWQGRMNTEAFF	TGTGCCAGCAGCTTTTGGCAGGGTCGAATGAACACTGAAGCTTTCTTT
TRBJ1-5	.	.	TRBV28	CASSKRRFQLRGNQPQHF	TGTGCCAGCAGTAAAAGACGGTTCCAGTTGAGGGGCAATCAGCCCCAGCATTTT
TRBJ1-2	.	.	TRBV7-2	CASSLDLNYGYTF	TGTGCCAGCAGCCTGGACTTAAACTATGGCTACACCTTC
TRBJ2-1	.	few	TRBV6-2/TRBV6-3	CASNSGTDYNEQFF	TGTGCCAGCAATAGCGGGACAGATTACAATGAGCAGTTCTTC
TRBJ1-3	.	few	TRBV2	CASSEGTVSWNTIYF	TGTGCCAGCAGTGAAGGGACAGTTTCATGGAACACCATATATTTT
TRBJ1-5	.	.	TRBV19	CASSIGGTSVQPQHF	TGTGCCAGTAGTATAGGAGGGACTTCGGTTCAGCCCCAGCATTTT
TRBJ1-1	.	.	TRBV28	CASSLTRPNTEAFF	TGTGCCAGCAGTTTAACAAGGCCGAACACTGAAGCTTTCTTT
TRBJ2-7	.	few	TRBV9	CASGAPPEYEQYF	TGTGCCAGCGGAGCTCCTCCTGAATACGAGCAGTACTTC
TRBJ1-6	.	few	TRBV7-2	CASSYSGRNNSPLHF	TGTGCCAGCAGCTATTCGGGACGGAATAATTCACCCCTCCACTTT
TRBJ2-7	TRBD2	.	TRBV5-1	CASSLTSSAYEQYF	TGCGCCAGCAGCCTGACTAGCTCGGCCTACGAGCAGTACTTC
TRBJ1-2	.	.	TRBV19	CASTQVGGGYGYTF	TGTGCCAGTACTCAGGTCGGGGGCGGCTATGGCTACACCTTC
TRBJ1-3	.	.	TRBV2	CASSEVEGTGNTIYF	TGTGCCAGCAGTGAAGTGGAGGGGACTGGAAACACCATATATTTT
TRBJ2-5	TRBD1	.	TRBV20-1	CSARDQGTGETQYF	TGCAGTGCTAGAGATCAAGGGACAGGAGAGACCCAGTACTTC
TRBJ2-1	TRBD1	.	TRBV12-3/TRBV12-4	CASSFGTGEYNEQFF	TGTGCCAGCAGTTTCGGAACAGGGGAGTACAATGAGCAGTTCTTC